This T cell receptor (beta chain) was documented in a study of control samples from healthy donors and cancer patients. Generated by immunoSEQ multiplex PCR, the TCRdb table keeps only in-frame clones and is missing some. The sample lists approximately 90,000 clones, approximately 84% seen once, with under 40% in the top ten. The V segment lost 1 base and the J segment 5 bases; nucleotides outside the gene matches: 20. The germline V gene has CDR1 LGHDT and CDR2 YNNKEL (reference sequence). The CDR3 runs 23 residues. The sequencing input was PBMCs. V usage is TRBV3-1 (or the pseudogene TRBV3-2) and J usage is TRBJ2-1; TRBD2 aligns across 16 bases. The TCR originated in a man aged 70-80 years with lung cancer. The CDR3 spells CASSQVPRIDRGLAGGTNNEQFF. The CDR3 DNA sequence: TGTGCCAGCAGCCAAGTCCCGCGCATAGATAGGGGACTAGCGGGGGGGACAAACAATGAGCAGTTCTTC.